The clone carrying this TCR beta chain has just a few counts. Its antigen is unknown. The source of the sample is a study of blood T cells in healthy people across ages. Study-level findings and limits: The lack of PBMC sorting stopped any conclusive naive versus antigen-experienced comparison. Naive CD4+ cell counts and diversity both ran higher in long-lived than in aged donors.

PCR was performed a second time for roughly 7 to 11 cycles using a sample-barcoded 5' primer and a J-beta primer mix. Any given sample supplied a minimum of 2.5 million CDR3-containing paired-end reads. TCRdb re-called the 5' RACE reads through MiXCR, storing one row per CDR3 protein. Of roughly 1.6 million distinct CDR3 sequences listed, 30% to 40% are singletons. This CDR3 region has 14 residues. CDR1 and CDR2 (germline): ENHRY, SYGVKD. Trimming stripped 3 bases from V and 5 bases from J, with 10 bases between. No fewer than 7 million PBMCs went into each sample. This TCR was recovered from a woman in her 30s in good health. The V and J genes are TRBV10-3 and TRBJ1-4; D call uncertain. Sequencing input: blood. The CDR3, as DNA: TGTGCCATCAGTGAATTGGGGAGGAATGAAAAACTGTTTTTT. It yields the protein CAISELGRNEKLFF.